This TCR beta chain stems from a study of cytomegalovirus exposure and HLA in healthy donors. The PCR ran on 60 Vbeta and 13 Jbeta primers. Original handling: In a later analysis, 8.5 million to 14 million of 83 million or so unique beta chains occurred in at least two donors. Sequenced by immunoSEQ multiplex PCR; TCRdb stores in-frame clones only, minus some. V and J calls and clone size follow that table, whereas D and trimming were derived from the DNA. The table has 200,000 to 250,000 clones, more than 60% seen once. Trimming left V 5 bases short and J 1 base short, with 8 bases between. The CDR3 runs 13 residues. Germline assignment: CDR1 LNHDA and CDR2 SQIVND (reference sequence).

Sequences were obtained from PBMCs. The sequence was obtained from a young woman in good health and CMV-seronegative. The chain couples TRBV19 to TRBJ1-1; D remains ambiguous. As DNA, the CDR3 is TGTGCCAGTAGTCGGCGGGGGAACACTGAAGCTTTCTTT. Its protein is CASSRRGNTEAFF.